The source of this T cell receptor beta chain is a study of blood T cells in healthy people across ages. The study, taken as a whole, reports: Measured against age, TCR beta diversity per million T cells decreased in a roughly linear manner.

Concerning this clonotype: Its target is unknown.

A sample-barcoded 5' primer and a J-beta primer mix were used in a second PCR of roughly 7 to 11 cycles. TCRdb itself ran the 5' RACE reads through MiXCR, one entry per CDR3 protein. The data show approximately 670,000 distinct CDR3 sequences, with 40% to 45% seen just once and 30% held by the top ten. All donors came from Russia, were Caucasian and healthy, and spanned ages roughly 6 to 100. The germline V gene has CDR1 SGHKS and CDR2 YYEKEE (reference sequence). Trimming shortened V by 0 bases and J by 2 bases, and 12 bases separated the two germline ends. The CDR3 covers 16 residues. Specimen: blood. The source is a man older than 75 in good health. The chain links TRBV5-5 to TRBJ2-1; a weak D match, TRBD1 (6 bases). In DNA, the CDR3 is TGTGCCAGCAGCTTGGCTGGGACACCCGCCTACAATGAGCAGTTCTTC. Its translation is CASSLAGTPAYNEQFF.